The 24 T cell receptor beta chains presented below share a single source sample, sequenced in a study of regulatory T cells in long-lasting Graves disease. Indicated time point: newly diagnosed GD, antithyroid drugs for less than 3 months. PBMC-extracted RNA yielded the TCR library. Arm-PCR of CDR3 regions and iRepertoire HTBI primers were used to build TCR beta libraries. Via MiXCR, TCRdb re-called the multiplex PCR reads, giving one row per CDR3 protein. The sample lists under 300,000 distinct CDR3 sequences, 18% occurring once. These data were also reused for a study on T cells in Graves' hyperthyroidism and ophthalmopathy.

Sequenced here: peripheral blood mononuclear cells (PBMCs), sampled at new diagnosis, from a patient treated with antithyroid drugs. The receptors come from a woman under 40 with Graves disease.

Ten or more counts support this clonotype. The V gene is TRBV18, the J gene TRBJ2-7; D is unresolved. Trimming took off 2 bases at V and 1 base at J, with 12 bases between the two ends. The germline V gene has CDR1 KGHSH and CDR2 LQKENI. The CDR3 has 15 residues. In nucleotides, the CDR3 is TGTGCCAGCTCACCATCTCCCCCAAAATCCTACGAGCAGTACTTC. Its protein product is CASSPSPPKSYEQYF.

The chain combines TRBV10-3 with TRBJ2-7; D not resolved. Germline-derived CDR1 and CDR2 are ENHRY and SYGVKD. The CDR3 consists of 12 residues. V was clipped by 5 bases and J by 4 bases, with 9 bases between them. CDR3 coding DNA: TGTGCCATCAGTAGGACGGTATACGAGCAGTACTTC. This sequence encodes CAISRTVYEQYF.

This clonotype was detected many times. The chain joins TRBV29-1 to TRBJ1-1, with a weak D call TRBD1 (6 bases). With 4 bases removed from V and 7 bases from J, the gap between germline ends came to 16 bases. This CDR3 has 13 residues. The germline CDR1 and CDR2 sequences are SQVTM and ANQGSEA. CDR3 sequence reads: CSVVRRGLDEAFF. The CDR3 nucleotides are TGCAGCGTTGTTAGGCGGGGGCTCGATGAAGCTTTCTTT.

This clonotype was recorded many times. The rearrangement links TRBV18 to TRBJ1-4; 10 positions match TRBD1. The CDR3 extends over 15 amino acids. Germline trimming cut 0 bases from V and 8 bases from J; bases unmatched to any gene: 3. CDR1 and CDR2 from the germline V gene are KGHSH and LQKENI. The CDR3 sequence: CASSPPLDRGEKLFF. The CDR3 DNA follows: TGTGCCAGCTCACCACCATTGGACAGGGGGGAAAAACTGTTTTTT.

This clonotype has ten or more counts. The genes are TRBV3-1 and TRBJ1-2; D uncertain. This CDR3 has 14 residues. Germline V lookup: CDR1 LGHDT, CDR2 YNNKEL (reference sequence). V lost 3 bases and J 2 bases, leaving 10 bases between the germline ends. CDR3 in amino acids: CASSHRGGNYGYTF. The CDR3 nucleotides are TGTGCCAGCAGCCATCGAGGCGGGAACTATGGCTACACCTTC.

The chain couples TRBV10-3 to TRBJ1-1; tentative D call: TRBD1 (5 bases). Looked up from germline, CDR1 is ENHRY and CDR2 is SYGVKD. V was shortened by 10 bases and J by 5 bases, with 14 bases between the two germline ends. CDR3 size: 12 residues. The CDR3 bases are TGTGCCACCGGGGGGGGGGGGACTGAAGCTTTCTTT. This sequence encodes CATGGGGTEAFF.

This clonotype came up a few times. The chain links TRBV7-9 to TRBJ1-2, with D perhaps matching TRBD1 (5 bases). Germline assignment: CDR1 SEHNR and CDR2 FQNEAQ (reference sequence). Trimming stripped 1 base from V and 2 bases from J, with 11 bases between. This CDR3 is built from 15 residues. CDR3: CASSLGTSQNYGYTF. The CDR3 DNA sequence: TGTGCCAGCAGCTTAGGGACATCTCAAAACTATGGCTACACCTTC.

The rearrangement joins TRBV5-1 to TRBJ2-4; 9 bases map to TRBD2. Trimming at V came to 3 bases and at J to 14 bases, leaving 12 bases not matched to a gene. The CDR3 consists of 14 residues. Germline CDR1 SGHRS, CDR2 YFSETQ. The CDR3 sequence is CASSWTSDGNREYF. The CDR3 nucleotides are TGCGCCAGCAGCTGGACTAGCGACGGCAACCGGGAGTACTTC.

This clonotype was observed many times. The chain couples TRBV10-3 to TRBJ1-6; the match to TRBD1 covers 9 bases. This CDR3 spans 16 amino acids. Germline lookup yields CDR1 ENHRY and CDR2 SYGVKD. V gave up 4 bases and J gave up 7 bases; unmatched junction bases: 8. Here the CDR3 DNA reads TGTGCCATCAGTGCTACGGGGACAGGGAAGAATTCACCCCTCCACTTT. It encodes CAISATGTGKNSPLHF.

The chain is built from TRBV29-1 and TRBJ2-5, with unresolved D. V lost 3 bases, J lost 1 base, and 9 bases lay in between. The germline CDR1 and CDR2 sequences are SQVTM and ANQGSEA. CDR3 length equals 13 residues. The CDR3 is CSVDRVVQETQYF. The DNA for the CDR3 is TGCAGCGTTGACAGAGTTGTCCAAGAGACCCAGTACTTC.

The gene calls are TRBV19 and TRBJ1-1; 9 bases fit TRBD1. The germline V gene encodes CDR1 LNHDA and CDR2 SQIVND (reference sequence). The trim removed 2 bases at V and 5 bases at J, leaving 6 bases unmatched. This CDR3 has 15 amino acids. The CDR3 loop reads CASSIQQGARTEAFF. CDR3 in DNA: TGTGCCAGTAGTATACAACAGGGGGCCAGGACTGAAGCTTTCTTT.

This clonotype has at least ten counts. CDR3: CASSWSGDTEAFF. In nucleotides, the CDR3 is TGTGCCAGCAGCTGGTCAGGGGACACTGAAGCTTTCTTT. The chain has TRBV13 and TRBJ1-1, with D perhaps matching TRBD1 (6 bases). V lost 4 bases and J lost 3, with 9 bases in between. Germline assignment: CDR1 PRHDT and CDR2 FYEKMQ (reference sequence). This CDR3 is 13 amino acids long. The variable domain in full, with the rest retrieved from reference TRBV13 and TRBJ1-1, is AAGVIQSPRHLIKEKRETATLKCYPIPRHDTVYWYQQGPGQDPQFLISFYEKMQSDKGSIPDRFSAQQFSDYHSELNMSSLELGDSALYFCASSWSGDTEAFFGQGTRLTVV.

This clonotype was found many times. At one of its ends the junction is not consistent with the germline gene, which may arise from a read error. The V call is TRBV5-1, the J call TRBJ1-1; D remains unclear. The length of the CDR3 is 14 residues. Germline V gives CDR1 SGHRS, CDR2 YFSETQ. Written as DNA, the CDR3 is TGTGCCAGCAGCTTGGACGGTATGAACACTGAAGCTTTCTTT. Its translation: CASSLDGMNTEAFF.

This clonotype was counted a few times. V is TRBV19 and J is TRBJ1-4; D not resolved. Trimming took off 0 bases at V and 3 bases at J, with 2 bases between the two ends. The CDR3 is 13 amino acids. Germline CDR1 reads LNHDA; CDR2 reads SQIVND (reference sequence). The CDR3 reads CASSIESNEKLFF. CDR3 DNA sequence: TGTGCCAGTAGTATAGAGTCTAATGAAAAACTGTTTTTT. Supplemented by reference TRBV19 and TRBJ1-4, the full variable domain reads DGGITQSPKYLFRKEGQNVTLSCEQNLNHDAMYWYRQDPGQGLRLIYYSQIVNDFQKGDIAEGYSVSREKKESFPLTVTSAQKNPTAFYLCASSIESNEKLFFGSGTQLSVL.

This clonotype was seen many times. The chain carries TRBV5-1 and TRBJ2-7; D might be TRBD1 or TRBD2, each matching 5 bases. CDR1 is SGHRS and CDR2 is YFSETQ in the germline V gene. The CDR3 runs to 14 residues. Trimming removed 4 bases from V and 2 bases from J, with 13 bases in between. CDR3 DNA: TGCGCCAGCAGCCTCGGGACGGAAACCTACGAGCAGTACTTC. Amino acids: CASSLGTETYEQYF.

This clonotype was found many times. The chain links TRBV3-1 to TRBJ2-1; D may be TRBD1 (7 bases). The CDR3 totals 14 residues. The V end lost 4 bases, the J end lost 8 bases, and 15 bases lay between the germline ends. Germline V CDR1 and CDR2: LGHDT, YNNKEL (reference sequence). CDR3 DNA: TGTGCCAGCAGCCGTAACAGGGGCGGGGATGAGCAGTTCTTC. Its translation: CASSRNRGGDEQFF.

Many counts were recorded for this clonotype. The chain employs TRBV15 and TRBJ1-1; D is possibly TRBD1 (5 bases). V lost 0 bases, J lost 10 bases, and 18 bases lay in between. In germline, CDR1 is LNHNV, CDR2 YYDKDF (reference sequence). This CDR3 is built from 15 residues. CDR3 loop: CATSRDRGAGYVAFF. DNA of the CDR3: TGTGCCACCAGCAGAGATAGAGGGGCAGGGTATGTAGCTTTCTTT. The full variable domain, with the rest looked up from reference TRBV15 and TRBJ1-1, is DAMVIQNPRYQVTQFGKPVTLSCSQTLNHNVMYWYQQKSSQAPKLLFHYYDKDFNNEADTPDNFQSRRPNTSFCFLDIRSPGLGDTAMYLCATSRDRGAGYVAFFGQGTRLTVV.

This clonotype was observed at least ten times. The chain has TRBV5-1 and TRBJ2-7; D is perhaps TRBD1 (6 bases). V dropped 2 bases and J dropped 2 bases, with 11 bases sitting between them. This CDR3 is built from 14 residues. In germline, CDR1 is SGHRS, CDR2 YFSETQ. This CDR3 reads CASSLYRETYEQYF. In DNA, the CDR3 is TGCGCCAGCAGCTTATACAGGGAAACCTACGAGCAGTACTTC.

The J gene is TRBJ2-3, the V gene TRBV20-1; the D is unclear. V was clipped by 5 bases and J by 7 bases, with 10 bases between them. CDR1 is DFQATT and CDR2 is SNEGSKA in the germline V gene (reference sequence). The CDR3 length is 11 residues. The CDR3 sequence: CSAQSGNTQYF. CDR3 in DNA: TGCAGTGCTCAATCCGGAAATACGCAGTATTTT.

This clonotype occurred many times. CDR3 bases: TGCAGTGCTAGAGATGGTGGGCAGAGCACAGATACGCAGTATTTT. Its protein product is CSARDGGQSTDTQYF. The chain combines TRBV20-1 with TRBJ2-3; no clear D gene. V lost 0 bases and J lost 0, with 10 bases in between. Germline V lookup: CDR1 DFQATT, CDR2 SNEGSKA (reference sequence). The CDR3 is 15 amino acids.

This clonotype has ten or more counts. CDR3 in DNA: TGTGCCAGCAGTTTACAGGGGGACACTGAAGCTTTCTTT. It specifies CASSLQGDTEAFF. The V and J genes are TRBV27 and TRBJ1-1; 7 bases match TRBD1. Germline lookup yields CDR1 MNHEY and CDR2 SMNVEV (reference sequence). This CDR3 is 13 amino acids long. V was clipped by 2 bases and J by 3 bases; unmatched bases: 0.

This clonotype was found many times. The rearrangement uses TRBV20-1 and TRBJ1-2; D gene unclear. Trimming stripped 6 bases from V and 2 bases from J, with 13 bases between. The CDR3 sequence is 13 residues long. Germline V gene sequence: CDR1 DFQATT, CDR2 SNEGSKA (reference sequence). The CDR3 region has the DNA TGCAGTGCGGGTCCAACGATCAACTATGGCTACACCTTC. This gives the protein CSAGPTINYGYTF.

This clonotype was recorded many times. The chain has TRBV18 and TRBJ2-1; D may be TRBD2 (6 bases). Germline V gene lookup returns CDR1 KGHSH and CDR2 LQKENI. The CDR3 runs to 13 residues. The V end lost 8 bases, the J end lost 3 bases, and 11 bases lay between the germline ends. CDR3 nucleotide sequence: TGTGCCAGCCGGCCGGGGGACTACAATGAGCAGTTCTTC. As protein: CASRPGDYNEQFF. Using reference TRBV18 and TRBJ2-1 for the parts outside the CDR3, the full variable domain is NAGVMQNPRHLVRRRGQEARLRCSPMKGHSHVYWYRQLPEEGLKFMVYLQKENIIDESGMPKERFSAEFPKEGPSILRIQQVVRGDSAAYFCASRPGDYNEQFFGPGTRLTVL.

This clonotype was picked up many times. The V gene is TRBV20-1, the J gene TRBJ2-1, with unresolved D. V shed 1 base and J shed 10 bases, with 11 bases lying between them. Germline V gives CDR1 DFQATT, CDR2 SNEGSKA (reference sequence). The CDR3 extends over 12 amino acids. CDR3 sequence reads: CSARALLTEQFF. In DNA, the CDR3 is TGCAGTGCTAGAGCACTCCTCACGGAGCAGTTCTTC.